Following are 28 T cell receptor beta chains from one sample sequenced in a study of T cells expressing NK-cell markers. TCRdb reprocessed the 5' RACE reads; each CDR3 protein has one entry and no DNA is given. This repertoire includes about 180,000 distinct CDR3 sequences. The specimen sequenced was blood T cells: a sorted CD56 or NKG2C T cell subset, CD4+ or CD8+ T cells, or bulk PBMC T cells (not recorded which). The origin of the receptors is a man aged 18 to 69 in good health.

The J gene is TRBJ2-3, the V gene TRBV7-2. The CDR3 is made up of 16 amino acids. Germline V CDR1 and CDR2: SGHTA, FQGNSA. The CDR3 here is CASSLVGLVLGDTQYF.

The CDR3 loop is CASNLGGEGTDTQYF. The chain combines TRBV4-1 with TRBJ2-3; TCRdb reports TRBD2, a call that lacks DNA to check it against. The CDR3 has 15 amino acids. The V gene's germline CDR1 is MGHRA and CDR2 YSYEKL.

The chain is built from TRBV5-1 and TRBJ2-5; lacking DNA, the TRBD1 call made by TCRdb goes unchecked. Germline V gene lookup returns CDR1 SGHRS and CDR2 YFSETQ. This CDR3 has 16 amino acids. The CDR3 is CASSSQQGGFKETQYF.

The gene calls are TRBV18 and TRBJ1-2; no DNA is available, so the TRBD1 call from TCRdb remains unchecked. The germline CDR1 and CDR2 sequences are KGHSH and LQKENI. CDR3 length equals 16 residues. The CDR3 protein is CASSPDRGDANYGYTF.

The CDR3 loop reads CASSYGTGTHTIYF. The V gene is TRBV28, the J gene TRBJ1-3; TCRdb names TRBD1, which stays unverified in the absence of DNA. CDR1 and CDR2 from the germline V gene are MDHEN and SYDVKM. The length of the CDR3 is 14 residues. The full variable domain, its missing parts supplied by reference TRBV28 and TRBJ1-3, is DVKVTQSSRYLVKRTGEKVFLECVQDMDHENMFWYRQDPGLGLRLIYFSYDVKMKEKGDIPEGYSVSREKKERFSLILESASTNQTSMYLCASSYGTGTHTIYFGEGSWLTVV.

The chain uses TRBV7-8 and TRBJ2-1; there is no DNA to check the TCRdb D call of TRBD1. The CDR3 spans 16 residues. Germline CDR1 reads SGHVS; CDR2 reads FQNEAQ. The CDR3: CASSPRTGGLYNEQFF.

The CDR3 region is CATSLTGTSPDTQYF. The genes are TRBV15 and TRBJ2-3; the TCRdb call, TRBD1, lacks DNA for checking. The CDR3 contains 15 residues. Germline V gives CDR1 LNHNV, CDR2 YYDKDF (reference sequence).

The chain joins TRBV7-9 to TRBJ1-1; TCRdb's D call, TRBD1, is unchecked because there is no DNA. The CDR3 has 13 residues. In germline, CDR1 is SEHNR, CDR2 FQNEAQ (reference sequence). CDR3: CASSLTRGTEAFF. Complete variable domain (other parts from reference TRBV7-9 and TRBJ1-1): DTGVSQNPRHKITKRGQNVTFRCDPISEHNRLYWYRQTLGQGPEFLTYFQNEAQLEKSRLLSDRFSAERPKGSFSTLEIQRTEQGDSAMYLCASSLTRGTEAFFGQGTRLTVV.

The chain joins TRBV7-9 to TRBJ2-7; the D call of TRBD1 rests on TCRdb alone, since no DNA is present to check it. The CDR3 runs 17 residues. Germline V CDR1 and CDR2: SEHNR, FQNEAQ (reference sequence). The CDR3 is CASSTVGEDRGAYEQYF.

The chain uses TRBV28 and TRBJ2-7; TCRdb's D call of TRBD1 is untestable without DNA. This CDR3 is built from 16 residues. CDR1 is MDHEN, CDR2 SYDVKM, per germline. This chain's CDR3 is CASSPYRDSSSYEQYF. The variable domain in full, with the rest retrieved from reference TRBV28 and TRBJ2-7, is DVKVTQSSRYLVKRTGEKVFLECVQDMDHENMFWYRQDPGLGLRLIYFSYDVKMKEKGDIPEGYSVSREKKERFSLILESASTNQTSMYLCASSPYRDSSSYEQYFGPGTRLTVT.

The chain couples TRBV27 to TRBJ1-1; the TCRdb D gene call, TRBD1, has no DNA to confirm it. Germline V gene lookup returns CDR1 MNHEY and CDR2 SMNVEV (reference sequence). The CDR3 consists of 14 residues. The CDR3: CASSLSRGYTEAFF.

V gene TRBV11-2 combines with J gene TRBJ2-5; checking the TCRdb D call of TRBD2 is not possible without DNA. From germline, CDR1 is SGHAT and CDR2 FQNNGV. The CDR3 is 17 residues long. CDR3: CASSPGTSGGAGETQYF.

This rearrangement joins TRBV3-1 to TRBJ1-2. The CDR3 sequence is 18 residues long. Germline loops: CDR1 LGHDT, CDR2 YNNKEL (reference sequence). CDR3 loop: CASSHQVPTAGYNYGYTF.

The rearrangement joins TRBV27 to TRBJ2-7; there is no DNA to check the TCRdb D call of TRBD2. The CDR3 sequence is 18 residues long. CDR1 and CDR2 from the germline V gene are MNHEY and SMNVEV (reference sequence). CDR3 sequence reads: CASSLVSSGAGAPLEQYF.

The genes are TRBV4-2 and TRBJ1-2; the TCRdb D gene call, TRBD1, has no DNA to confirm it. Germline V lookup: CDR1 LGHNA, CDR2 YNFKEQ. The CDR3 runs 16 residues. The CDR3 here is CASSQESPRQGHGYTF.

The gene calls are TRBV6-4 and TRBJ2-2. CDR3 length: 16 residues. Germline CDR1 reads MRHNA; CDR2 reads SNTAGT. The CDR3 here is CASSDEANANTGELFF.

This chain links TRBV6-5 with TRBJ1-2; TCRdb gives TRBD1 as the D gene, but with no DNA this cannot be confirmed. The CDR3 length is 13 residues. Germline V gene data show CDR1 as MNHEY and CDR2 as SVGAGI. CDR3 loop: CASSYFRGDGYTF.

CDR3 residues: CASGRGPTNEKLFF. The chain employs TRBV27 and TRBJ1-4; TCRdb reports TRBD1, a call that lacks DNA to check it against. This CDR3 contains 14 residues. Per the germline V gene, CDR1 is MNHEY and CDR2 is SMNVEV (reference sequence).

The chain couples TRBV12-3 or TRBV12-4 to TRBJ2-4; as DNA is missing, the TRBD1 call by TCRdb cannot be tested. The CDR3 has 15 residues. CDR3 sequence: CASSTTGETKNIQYF.

This chain links TRBV20-1 with TRBJ2-7; TCRdb selects TRBD1, and the lack of DNA leaves this call unchecked. The CDR3 extends over 12 amino acids. The germline V gene encodes CDR1 DFQATT and CDR2 SNEGSKA (reference sequence). The CDR3 region is CSVQQGRYEQYF.

CDR3: CASSLTSGGARNEQFF. The chain employs TRBV5-1 and TRBJ2-1; TCRdb gives TRBD2 as the D gene, but with no DNA this cannot be confirmed. The length of the CDR3 is 16 residues. Germline-derived CDR1 and CDR2 are SGHRS and YFSETQ.

This chain links TRBV12-3 or TRBV12-4 with TRBJ2-7; TCRdb reports TRBD2, a call that lacks DNA to check it against. The CDR3 is 14 residues long. The CDR3 sequence is CASSPGLHFAEQYF.

The CDR3 reads CSASLPGRVLYEQYF. The rearrangement joins TRBV20-1 to TRBJ2-7; TCRdb lists TRBD2, though no DNA is available to test this call. Germline CDR1 reads DFQATT; CDR2 reads SNEGSKA (reference sequence). CDR3 length: 15 residues.

The chain uses TRBV29-1 and TRBJ2-3; absent DNA, TCRdb's TRBD1 call cannot be checked. Germline CDR1 and CDR2: SQVTM and ANQGSEA. The CDR3 is 12 amino acids. The CDR3 is CSVLLTADTQYF.

The chain links TRBV2 to TRBJ2-5; TCRdb gives TRBD2 as the D gene, but with no DNA this cannot be confirmed. This CDR3 has 16 amino acids. In germline, CDR1 is SNHLY, CDR2 FYNNEI. The CDR3 spells CASSEWHSGGQETQYF. The variable domain in full, completed from reference TRBV2 and TRBJ2-5, reads EPEVTQTPSHQVTQMGQEVILRCVPISNHLYFYWYRQILGQKVEFLVSFYNNEISEKSEIFDDQFSVERPDGSNFTLKIRSTKLEDSAMYFCASSEWHSGGQETQYFGPGTRLLVL.

The J gene is TRBJ2-7, the V gene TRBV7-8; TCRdb outputs TRBD2, but without DNA this stays unchecked. The CDR3 contains 14 residues. The V gene's germline CDR1 is SGHVS and CDR2 FQNEAQ. The CDR3: CASSPGTSGNEQYF.

V gene TRBV3-1 combines with J gene TRBJ1-4. The CDR3 has 16 amino acids. Germline CDR1 and CDR2: LGHDT and YNNKEL (reference sequence). The CDR3 loop reads CASSQDVADSDEKLFF.

The chain employs TRBV7-9 and TRBJ1-1; TCRdb gives TRBD1 as the D gene, but with no DNA this cannot be confirmed. Germline V gene data show CDR1 as SEHNR and CDR2 as FQNEAQ (reference sequence). The CDR3 runs 13 residues. The CDR3 loop is CASSHGQGGEAFF.